The entry that follows covers one T cell receptor (beta chain) sequence. Its antigen is unknown. The sample comes from a study of T cell responses to AZD1222 COVID-19 vaccine. Study-level results: Targeting of unmutated variant regions was reportedly seen in nearly half of spike-specific TCRs.

Germline CDR1 and CDR2: MGHDK and SYGVNS. CDR3 length: 14 amino acids. Germline trimming cut 5 bases from V and 7 bases from J; bases unmatched to any gene: 8. The assay was immunoSEQ multiplex PCR, and TCRdb's table has in-frame clones only and misses some. The table shows 90,000 to 95,000 clones, with 65% to 90% occurring only once. The specimen was peripheral blood, collected on day 0 of AZD1222 vaccination. The source is an adult in good health. The chain couples TRBV25-1 to TRBJ2-7; the match to TRBD1 covers 10 bases. The chain's CDR3 is CASSQTGGLREQYF. The CDR3 DNA follows: TGTGCCAGCAGTCAGACAGGGGGCCTACGAGAGCAGTACTTC.